Below, 30 T cell receptor beta chains from the same sample are listed, as sequenced in a study of monozygotic twins with inflammatory bowel disease. TCRdb re-analyzed the 5' RACE reads; it lists each CDR3 protein once, without DNA. The sample holds some 330,000 distinct CDR3 sequences. Sequenced material: blood. The receptors were gathered from a human donor with ulcerative colitis or Crohn's disease, or a healthy co-twin of an affected twin (not recorded which).

This rearrangement joins TRBV10-3 to TRBJ2-7; checking the TCRdb D call of TRBD1 is not possible without DNA. The CDR3 covers 12 residues. Germline V gene lookup returns CDR1 ENHRY and CDR2 SYGVKD. CDR3 region: CAISDLPGEQYF.

The genes are TRBV14 and TRBJ2-7; there is no DNA to check the TCRdb D call of TRBD1. CDR1 is SGHDN, CDR2 FVKESK, per germline. The CDR3 sequence is 16 residues long. CDR3 in amino acids: CASSQDLGQGTYEQYF.

V usage is TRBV5-1 and J usage is TRBJ2-1. CDR1 and CDR2 (germline): SGHRS, YFSETQ. The CDR3 contains 14 residues. CDR3 loop: CASSLGVNYNEQFF.

The rearrangement joins TRBV12-3 or TRBV12-4 to TRBJ1-1. CDR3 length equals 13 residues. The CDR3 here is CASSFIRNTEAFF.

The chain carries TRBV5-1 and TRBJ2-5; TCRdb's D call, TRBD1, is unchecked because there is no DNA. The CDR3 covers 15 residues. Germline CDR1 is SGHRS and CDR2 is YFSETQ. CDR3 loop: CASSLVFGGQETQYF.

V and J are TRBV20-1 and TRBJ2-1; TCRdb picks TRBD1, but there is no DNA to check that call. This CDR3 is built from 16 residues. The germline gives CDR1 DFQATT, CDR2 SNEGSKA (reference sequence). CDR3 loop: CSARDSGRGRRNEQFF.

J is TRBJ2-5 and V is TRBV18; there is no DNA to check the TCRdb D call of TRBD2. The CDR3 contains 13 residues. Germline V gene sequence: CDR1 KGHSH, CDR2 LQKENI. Here the CDR3 reads CASSPGGRETQYF.

The chain couples TRBV20-1 to TRBJ2-7; TCRdb reports TRBD1, a call that lacks DNA to check it against. CDR1 is DFQATT, CDR2 SNEGSKA, per germline (reference sequence). The CDR3 is 12 amino acids. CDR3 loop: CSARDRGNEQYF.

The chain uses TRBV20-1 and TRBJ1-1. The germline V gene has CDR1 DFQATT and CDR2 SNEGSKA (reference sequence). This CDR3 comprises 12 residues. This CDR3 is CSATDKNTEAFF.

The chain is built from TRBV29-1 and TRBJ2-7; TCRdb's D call, TRBD1, is unchecked because there is no DNA. The CDR3 has 13 residues. The germline V gene has CDR1 SQVTM and CDR2 ANQGSEA. The CDR3 here is CSARAQTNYEQYF.

J is TRBJ2-1 and V is TRBV6-2 or TRBV6-3; without DNA, the TCRdb call of TRBD2 cannot be checked. The CDR3 loop spans 15 amino acids. Germline V CDR1 and CDR2: MNHEY, SVGEGT. CDR3 loop: CASRETSGRLYEQFF.

V is TRBV15 and J is TRBJ2-2. The CDR3 totals 13 residues. CDR1 is LNHNV, CDR2 YYDKDF, per germline (reference sequence). The CDR3 spells CATSRDKPGGLFF.

The rearrangement joins TRBV24-1 to TRBJ2-2; the TCRdb D gene call, TRBD2, has no DNA to confirm it. This CDR3 is built from 18 residues. The germline gives CDR1 KGHDR, CDR2 SFDVKD. CDR3: CATSDHGLAGGAAGELFF.

The chain joins TRBV6-2 or TRBV6-3 to TRBJ1-1; the D call of TRBD1 rests on TCRdb alone, since no DNA is present to check it. Per the germline V gene, CDR1 is MNHEY and CDR2 is SVGEGT. There are 17 residues in the CDR3. The CDR3 reads CASSSPSRGLGNTEAFF.

The CDR3 loop reads CASSFSVGEQYF. The V gene is TRBV7-2, the J gene TRBJ2-7. CDR3 size: 12 residues. In germline, CDR1 is SGHTA, CDR2 FQGNSA.

The chain joins TRBV29-1 to TRBJ1-5; TCRdb selects TRBD1, and the lack of DNA leaves this call unchecked. Germline V gives CDR1 SQVTM, CDR2 ANQGSEA. The CDR3 runs 15 residues. The CDR3 loop reads CSVEIGGTGNQPQHF. The full variable domain, its missing parts supplied by reference TRBV29-1 and TRBJ1-5, is SAVISQKPSRDICQRGTSLTIQCQVDSQVTMMFWYRQQPGQSLTLIATANQGSEATYESGFVIDKFPISRPNLTFSTLTVSNMSPEDSSIYLCSVEIGGTGNQPQHFGDGTRLSIL.

This chain connects TRBV12-3 or TRBV12-4 to TRBJ2-2; TCRdb's D call of TRBD2 is untestable without DNA. The CDR3 has 17 residues. The CDR3 reads CASSFPSSGGNTGELFF.

J is TRBJ2-4 and V is TRBV5-4; TCRdb's D call of TRBD2 is untestable without DNA. The CDR3 is 18 amino acids. CDR1 and CDR2 from the germline V gene are SGHNT and YYREEE (reference sequence). CDR3 in amino acids: CASSTGLAGVLAKNIQYF.

The chain has TRBV7-8 and TRBJ1-5; absent DNA, TCRdb's TRBD1 call cannot be checked. This CDR3 spans 17 amino acids. CDR1 is SGHVS and CDR2 is FQNEAQ in the germline V gene. The CDR3 protein is CASSLDTWGGGYQPQHF. Together with reference TRBV7-8 and TRBJ1-5, the CDR3 gives the full variable domain: GAGVSQSPRYKVAKRGQDVALRCDPISGHVSLFWYQQALGQGPEFLTYFQNEAQLDKSGLPSDRFFAERPEGSVSTLKIQRTQQEDSAVYLCASSLDTWGGGYQPQHFGDGTRLSIL.

V gene TRBV29-1 combines with J gene TRBJ2-5; lacking DNA, the TRBD2 call made by TCRdb goes unchecked. The CDR3 spans 14 residues. The V gene's germline CDR1 is SQVTM and CDR2 ANQGSEA. The CDR3 here is CSVFAGGGQETQYF.

The chain employs TRBV12-3 or TRBV12-4 and TRBJ2-1; with no DNA, the TCRdb D assignment of TRBD1 cannot be verified. This CDR3 has 14 amino acids. The CDR3 sequence is CASSLGVMTNAQFF.

The rearrangement joins TRBV7-2 to TRBJ2-2; TCRdb reports TRBD2, a call that lacks DNA to check it against. Germline CDR1 reads SGHTA; CDR2 reads FQGNSA. CDR3 length: 14 amino acids. This CDR3 reads CASRAGGNTGELFF.

The rearrangement links TRBV5-1 to TRBJ2-7. This CDR3 spans 12 amino acids. In germline, CDR1 is SGHRS, CDR2 YFSETQ. CDR3 protein: CASSATRNEQYF.

This chain uses TRBV10-3 with TRBJ1-3. The CDR3 consists of 11 residues. The germline V gene encodes CDR1 ENHRY and CDR2 SYGVKD. CDR3 residues: CAISKGNTIYF.

V and J are TRBV3-1 and TRBJ2-5. CDR3 length: 14 amino acids. Germline V lookup: CDR1 LGHDT, CDR2 YNNKEL (reference sequence). CDR3 in amino acids: CASSLQRRQETQYF.

This sequence joins TRBV15 and TRBJ2-5; the TCRdb call, TRBD2, lacks DNA for checking. Germline V gene lookup returns CDR1 LNHNV and CDR2 YYDKDF (reference sequence). The CDR3 has 16 residues. The CDR3 sequence is CATSRDMGGPEETQYF.

The J gene is TRBJ2-7, the V gene TRBV4-3; lacking DNA, the TRBD2 call made by TCRdb goes unchecked. Germline V gene sequence: CDR1 LGHNA, CDR2 YSLEER. The CDR3 sequence is 15 residues long. CDR3 in amino acids: CASSQGLAENYEQYF.

The chain's CDR3 is CASSLVGQGAFSGANVLTF. The J gene is TRBJ2-6, the V gene TRBV11-2; TCRdb calls TRBD1, which cannot be checked without DNA. Germline V gene lookup returns CDR1 SGHAT and CDR2 FQNNGV. The CDR3 is made up of 19 amino acids.

The chain carries TRBV21-1 and TRBJ2-7. TRBV21-1 has pseudogene status. CDR3 length: 14 residues. The CDR3 reads CASSKFRTDYEPYF.

The V gene is TRBV4-3, the J gene TRBJ2-5. The V gene's germline CDR1 is LGHNA and CDR2 YSLEER. The CDR3 contains 13 residues. The CDR3 region is CASSQGLVETQYF.